The 20 T cell receptor beta chains in this list originate from one sample, sequenced in a study of control samples from healthy donors and cancer patients. TCRdb keeps only in-frame clones here, not all; method: immunoSEQ multiplex PCR. The profile shows 120,000 or so clones, about nine tenths of them singletons. The sequenced sample consisted of blood. Every receptor here comes from a man aged 35 to 55 in good health.

This sequence joins TRBV5-4 and TRBJ2-2, with TRBD1 matching 12 bases. The germline gives CDR1 SGHNT, CDR2 YYREEE (reference sequence). The V gene end was trimmed by 4 bases and the J gene end by 9 bases; junction bases not matched to a gene: 10. The length of the CDR3 is 16 residues. CDR3 in DNA: TGTGCCAGCAGCCCGGAATGGGACAGGGGGCGCCGGGAGCTGTTTTTT. It is translated as CASSPEWDRGRRELFF.

The chain has TRBV6-2 or TRBV6-3 and TRBJ2-7, with 11 bases identical to TRBD2. After removal of 6 bases from V and 6 bases from J, the junction contained 10 bases not matched to a gene. Germline assignment: CDR1 MNHEY and CDR2 SVGEGT. This CDR3 region has 15 residues. CDR3 in amino acids: CASSPTSGVSSEQYF. Written as DNA, the CDR3 is TGTGCCAGCAGCCCGACTAGCGGGGTATCTTCCGAGCAGTACTTC.

V is TRBV2 and J is TRBJ2-7, with TRBD1 as a possible D gene (5 bases). CDR1 is SNHLY and CDR2 is FYNNEI in the germline V gene. This CDR3 is 13 amino acids long. V shed 5 bases and J shed 2 bases, with 10 bases lying between them. CDR3 sequence: CASSLQVTYEQYF. CDR3 sequence (DNA): TGTGCCAGCAGTTTACAGGTTACCTACGAGCAGTACTTC.

This chain uses TRBV5-1 with TRBJ1-2; D gene unclear. V was cut by 0 bases and J by 1 base, with 7 bases left in between. The germline V gene encodes CDR1 SGHRS and CDR2 YFSETQ. The CDR3 extends over 14 amino acids. CDR3 sequence reads: CASSLAADNYGYTF. The CDR3 coding sequence is TGCGCCAGCAGCTTGGCTGCGGATAACTATGGCTACACCTTC.

The chain couples TRBV4-1 to TRBJ1-6; possible D gene TRBD1, 6 bases. The CDR3 covers 16 residues. Trimming took off 4 bases at V and 7 bases at J, with 17 bases between the two ends. Germline CDR1 MGHRA, CDR2 YSYEKL. This CDR3 is CASSPTLGQYNSPLHF. In nucleotides, the CDR3 is TGCGCCAGCAGCCCTACATTAGGACAGTACAATTCACCCCTCCACTTT.

The chain couples TRBV6-4 to TRBJ1-2; D is undetermined. Trimming stripped 1 base from V and 0 bases from J, with 9 bases between. The V gene's germline CDR1 is MRHNA and CDR2 SNTAGT. This CDR3 spans 15 amino acids. The CDR3 DNA sequence: TGTGCCAGCAGTGACTATCCCGGATCTAACTATGGCTACACCTTC. Protein product: CASSDYPGSNYGYTF.

The count of this clone is one. The genes are TRBV7-2 and TRBJ1-2; a weak D match, TRBD1 (6 bases). The CDR3 loop spans 13 amino acids. Germline V CDR1 and CDR2: SGHTA, FQGNSA. The ends were cut back, 5 bases at V and 2 bases at J, with 9 bases in the middle. The CDR3 loop reads CASSPQGNYGYTF. For the CDR3, the DNA is TGTGCCAGCAGCCCCCAGGGGAACTATGGCTACACCTTC.

The rearrangement uses TRBV23-1 and TRBJ2-3; possible D gene TRBD2, 7 bases. TRBV23-1 is labeled an ORF, and its function is uncertain. This CDR3 is 18 amino acids long. V shed 3 bases and J shed 2 bases, with 21 bases lying between them. As DNA, the CDR3 is TGCGCCAGCAGTCATCCTTTCCGCGCGGGGGCCATCACAGATACGCAGTATTTT. This translates into CASSHPFRAGAITDTQYF.

The V gene is TRBV2, the J gene TRBJ1-6; D unresolved. Per germline, CDR1 SNHLY and CDR2 FYNNEI. V gave up 4 bases and J gave up 7 bases, with 14 bases separating them. The CDR3 is 15 residues long. This CDR3 reads CASSVGRSGNSPLHF. The CDR3 DNA is TGTGCCAGCAGTGTTGGACGGTCCGGGAATTCACCCCTCCACTTT.

The chain uses TRBV19 and TRBJ1-4; 8 bases match TRBD1. The CDR3 consists of 15 residues. V shed 3 bases and J 5 bases; nucleotides not matched to a gene: 5. Germline CDR1 LNHDA, CDR2 SQIVND (reference sequence). CDR3 bases: TGTGCCAGTAGTATCTACAGGGGGGCGAATGAAAAACTGTTTTTT. Amino acid sequence: CASSIYRGANEKLFF.

This rearrangement joins TRBV15 to TRBJ1-3, with D unresolved. The CDR3 is 17 amino acids. The germline V and J ends were trimmed by 3 bases and 1 base, with 16 bases remaining between them. CDR1 and CDR2 from the germline V gene are LNHNV and YYDKDF (reference sequence). CDR3 in amino acids: CATSRELRTTSGNTIYF. The DNA of the CDR3 is TGTGCCACCAGCAGGGAATTACGAACGACTTCTGGAAACACCATATATTTT. Looking up the rest from reference TRBV15 and TRBJ1-3 gives the full variable domain: DAMVIQNPRYQVTQFGKPVTLSCSQTLNHNVMYWYQQKSSQAPKLLFHYYDKDFNNEADTPDNFQSRRPNTSFCFLDIRSPGLGDTAMYLCATSRELRTTSGNTIYFGEGSWLTVV.

This clone was seen only a few times. The chain links TRBV27 to TRBJ1-6, with D possibly TRBD1 on 6 matching bases. CDR3 length equals 17 residues. Germline-derived CDR1 and CDR2 are MNHEY and SMNVEV (reference sequence). The V gene lost 6 bases and the J gene lost 3 bases, with 18 bases spanning the gap. The CDR3 loop is CASSTGTKGVYNSPLHF. CDR3 nucleotides: TGTGCCAGCAGCACAGGGACGAAGGGGGTCTATAATTCACCCCTCCACTTT.

V and J are TRBV12-5 and TRBJ1-1; no definite D call. Germline values: CDR1 LGHNT, CDR2 FRNRAP. The CDR3 covers 13 residues. Deletions cut 2 bases from V and 8 bases from J, with 12 bases between. This CDR3 is CASGLTRHPEAFF. The CDR3, as DNA: TGTGCTAGTGGTTTGACAAGACATCCCGAAGCTTTCTTT.

The genes are TRBV18 and TRBJ1-3; tentatively, D is TRBD1 (6 bases). V was clipped by 3 bases and J by 0 bases, with 12 bases between them. Germline V CDR1 and CDR2: KGHSH, LQKENI. The CDR3 loop spans 16 amino acids. CDR3 amino acids: CASSPSTGFSGNTIYF. The CDR3 DNA reads as TGTGCCAGCTCACCCTCCACAGGGTTCTCTGGAAACACCATATATTTT. Drawing the rest from reference TRBV18 and TRBJ1-3, the complete variable domain is NAGVMQNPRHLVRRRGQEARLRCSPMKGHSHVYWYRQLPEEGLKFMVYLQKENIIDESGMPKERFSAEFPKEGPSILRIQQVVRGDSAAYFCASSPSTGFSGNTIYFGEGSWLTVV.

The rearrangement links TRBV4-3 to TRBJ1-1; D not certain. The CDR3 runs 15 residues. The V gene lost 1 base and the J gene lost 5 bases, with 14 bases spanning the gap. Germline CDR1 reads LGHNA; CDR2 reads YSLEER. CDR3 sequence reads: CASSQVTGVGTEAFF. For the CDR3, the DNA is TGCGCCAGCAGCCAAGTCACCGGGGTCGGGACTGAAGCTTTCTTT.

This clone has only one observation. This chain links TRBV24-1 with TRBJ1-4, with a tentative D call TRBD1 (5 bases). V lost 5 bases, J lost 6 bases, and 9 bases lay in between. The germline V gene encodes CDR1 KGHDR and CDR2 SFDVKD. CDR3 length: 13 residues. CDR3 DNA sequence: TGTGCCACCAGTGGGTCGGGGGATGAAAAACTGTTTTTT. This sequence encodes CATSGSGDEKLFF.

The V call is TRBV18, the J call TRBJ1-1; D remains unclear. CDR1 and CDR2 from the germline V gene are KGHSH and LQKENI. CDR3 length: 14 amino acids. Deletions cut 1 base from V and 4 bases from J, with 10 bases between. DNA of the CDR3: TGTGCCAGCTCACCACAGTGGCGGGGCACTGAAGCTTTCTTT. Translation: CASSPQWRGTEAFF. The full variable domain, rest sourced from reference TRBV18 and TRBJ1-1, is NAGVMQNPRHLVRRRGQEARLRCSPMKGHSHVYWYRQLPEEGLKFMVYLQKENIIDESGMPKERFSAEFPKEGPSILRIQQVVRGDSAAYFCASSPQWRGTEAFFGQGTRLTVV.

The CDR3 reads CASSQGRSSGNTIYF. The CDR3 DNA follows: TGTGCCAGCAGTCAGGGCCGGAGCTCTGGAAACACCATATATTTT. This chain connects TRBV25-1 to TRBJ1-3; a weak D match, TRBD1 (5 bases). The CDR3 is 15 amino acids. Per the germline V gene, CDR1 is MGHDK and CDR2 is SYGVNS. The V gene lost 5 bases and the J gene lost 0 bases, with 11 bases spanning the gap.

This clone was counted only a few times. This chain links TRBV4-1 with TRBJ2-5; D possibly corresponds to TRBD1 (6 bases). The CDR3 totals 16 residues. Trimming cost V 3 bases and J 5 bases, with 19 bases left between them. CDR1 is MGHRA and CDR2 is YSYEKL in the germline V gene. CDR3 loop: CASSHLSGAQGETQYF. The DNA for the CDR3 is TGCGCCAGCAGCCATCTAAGTGGGGCCCAGGGGGAGACCCAGTACTTC.

With regard to this clone: This sample includes further DNA sequences coding for the same CDR3. The J gene is TRBJ2-7, the V gene TRBV9; 8 bases match TRBD1. This CDR3 is 13 amino acids long. With V trimmed by 3 bases and J by 2 bases, 1 base remained unmatched. The germline CDR1 and CDR2 sequences are SGDLS and YYNGEE. This CDR3 is CASSAQGAYEQYF. The CDR3 DNA is TGTGCCAGCAGCGCACAGGGGGCCTACGAGCAGTACTTC.